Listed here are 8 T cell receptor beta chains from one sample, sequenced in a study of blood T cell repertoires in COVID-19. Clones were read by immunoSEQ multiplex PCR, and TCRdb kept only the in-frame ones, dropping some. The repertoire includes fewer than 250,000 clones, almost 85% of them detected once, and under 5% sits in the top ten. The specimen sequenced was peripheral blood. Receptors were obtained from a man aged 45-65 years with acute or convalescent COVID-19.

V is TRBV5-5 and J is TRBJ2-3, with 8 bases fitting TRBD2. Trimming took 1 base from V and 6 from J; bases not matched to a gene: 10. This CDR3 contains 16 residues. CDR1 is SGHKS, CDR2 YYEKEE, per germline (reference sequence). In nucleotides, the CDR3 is TGTGCCAGCAGCTTGCTTGGCGGGAGGCCCCAGGATACGCAGTATTTT. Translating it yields CASSLLGGRPQDTQYF. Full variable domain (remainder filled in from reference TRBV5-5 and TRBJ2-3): DAGVTQSPTHLIKTRGQQVTLRCSPISGHKSVSWYQQVLGQGPQFIFQYYEKEERGRGNFPDRFSARQFPNYSSELNVNALLLGDSALYLCASSLLGGRPQDTQYFGPGTRLTVL.

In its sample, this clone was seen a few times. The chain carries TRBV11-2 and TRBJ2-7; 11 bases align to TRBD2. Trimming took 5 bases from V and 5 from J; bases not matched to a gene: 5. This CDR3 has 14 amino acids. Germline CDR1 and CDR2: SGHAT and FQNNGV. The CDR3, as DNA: TGTGCCAGCAGCGTGTGGGGACTAGCGGACGAGCAGTACTTC. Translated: CASSVWGLADEQYF. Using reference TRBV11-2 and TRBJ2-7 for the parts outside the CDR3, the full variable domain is EAGVAQSPRYKIIEKRQSVAFWCNPISGHATLYWYQQILGQGPKLLIQFQNNGVVDDSQLPKDRFSAERLKGVDSTLKIQPAKLEDSAVYLCASSVWGLADEQYFGPGTRLTVT.

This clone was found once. In DNA, the CDR3 is TGTGCCAGCAGCCAAGTATCAGGGAGCACAGATACGCAGTATTTT. Its protein is CASSQVSGSTDTQYF. The chain recombines TRBV3-1 (or the pseudogene TRBV3-2) with TRBJ2-3, with D perhaps TRBD1 (5 bases). V was shortened by 1 base and J by 0 bases, with 8 bases between the two germline ends. Looked up from germline, CDR1 is LGHDT and CDR2 is YNNKEL (reference sequence). The length of the CDR3 is 15 residues.

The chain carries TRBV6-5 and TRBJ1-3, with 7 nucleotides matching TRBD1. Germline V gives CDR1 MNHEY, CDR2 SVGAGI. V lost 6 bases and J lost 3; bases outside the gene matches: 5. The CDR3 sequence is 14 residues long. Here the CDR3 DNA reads TGTGCCAGCAGACCCGGGACAGTTGGAAACACCATATATTTT. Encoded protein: CASRPGTVGNTIYF.

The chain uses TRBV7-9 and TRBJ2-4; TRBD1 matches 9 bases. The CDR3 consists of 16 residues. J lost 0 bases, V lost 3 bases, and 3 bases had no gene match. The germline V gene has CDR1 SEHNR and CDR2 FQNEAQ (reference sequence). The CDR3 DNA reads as TGTGCCAGCAGCTTGCTGGGACAGGGAGCCAAAAACATTCAGTACTTC. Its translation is CASSLLGQGAKNIQYF.

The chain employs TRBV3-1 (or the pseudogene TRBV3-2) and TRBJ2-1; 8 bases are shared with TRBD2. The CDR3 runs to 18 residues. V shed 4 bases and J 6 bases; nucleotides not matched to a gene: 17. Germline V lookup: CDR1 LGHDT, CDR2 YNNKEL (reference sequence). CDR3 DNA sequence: TGTGCCAGCAGCCCGGGGACCGTGACTAGCGCCTGGCCCAATGAGCAGTTCTTC. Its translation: CASSPGTVTSAWPNEQFF.

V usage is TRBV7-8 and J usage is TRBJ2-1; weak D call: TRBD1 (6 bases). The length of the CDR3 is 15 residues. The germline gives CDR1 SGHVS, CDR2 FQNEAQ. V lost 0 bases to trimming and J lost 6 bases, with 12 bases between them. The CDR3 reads CASSLAGALFNEQFF. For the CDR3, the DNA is TGTGCCAGCAGCTTAGCGGGGGCTCTTTTCAATGAGCAGTTCTTC.

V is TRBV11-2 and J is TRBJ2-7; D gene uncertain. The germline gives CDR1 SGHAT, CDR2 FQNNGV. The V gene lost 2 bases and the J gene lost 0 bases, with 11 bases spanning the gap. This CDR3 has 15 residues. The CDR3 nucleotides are TGTGCCAGCAGCTTATCGGTTCCCCGCTCCTACGAGCAGTACTTC. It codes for CASSLSVPRSYEQYF. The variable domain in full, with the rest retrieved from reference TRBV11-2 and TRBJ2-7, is EAGVAQSPRYKIIEKRQSVAFWCNPISGHATLYWYQQILGQGPKLLIQFQNNGVVDDSQLPKDRFSAERLKGVDSTLKIQPAKLEDSAVYLCASSLSVPRSYEQYFGPGTRLTVT.